This entry lists 2 T cell receptor beta chains sequenced from one sample in a study of shared clonotypes between healthy human individuals. TCRdb keeps only in-frame clones here, not all; method: immunoSEQ multiplex PCR. This repertoire shows approximately 1.4 million clones, approximately 98% found once; its top ten account for roughly 0.45%. What was sequenced was naive CD4+ T cells sorted from blood. The subset is: CD45RA+ positively selected. These receptors were obtained from a man aged 25 to 40 in good health.

The rearrangement joins TRBV7-2 to TRBJ2-1, with D possibly matching TRBD2 (6 bases). The V gene's germline CDR1 is SGHTA and CDR2 FQGNSA. CDR3 length equals 18 residues. Trimming cost V 1 base and J 1 base, with 17 bases left between them. The CDR3 loop reads CASSLEASAILSYNEQFF. In DNA form, the CDR3 reads TGTGCCAGCAGCTTAGAAGCTAGCGCAATACTTTCCTACAATGAGCAGTTCTTC.

The chain is built from TRBV5-1 and TRBJ2-7, with a weak D call TRBD2 (6 bases). The CDR3 has 15 residues. V was shortened by 0 bases and J by 6 bases, with 16 bases between the two germline ends. Looked up from germline, CDR1 is SGHRS and CDR2 is YFSETQ. The CDR3 region is CASSLDRGSSLEQYF. The CDR3 DNA follows: TGCGCCAGCAGCTTGGATCGGGGGAGTAGTCTCGAGCAGTACTTC.